The entry below gives a single T cell receptor beta chain sequence along with its context. The antigen it recognizes is unknown. The record has no base qualities; no much larger clone is one base away. This entry is derived from a study of cytomegalovirus exposure and HLA in healthy donors (dated by TCRdb to the late 2010s). Background on the whole study: In an earlier analysis of some 550 of the donors, approximately 260 Gb of sequence data and 90 million to 120 million unique TCR beta sequences from about 190 million T cells were reported. Donor age, sex, ethnicity and CMV serostatus were collected together with the repertoire data. HLA typing covered class I and class II loci at four-digit resolution. Along with the approximately 650-subject first cohort, a separate validation cohort of 120 different subjects was used. All discovery cohort repertoires had been generated using a single sequencing platform. A handful of DR-DQ haplotypes were treated as single units for association and clustering because of strong linkage in the cohort. The study was designed to test whether signatures of past pathogen exposure could be identified by cataloging public T cell receptors. To predict cytomegalovirus infection status, the study combined high-throughput TCR immunosequencing, statistical association of individual TCRs with disease status, and machine learning. The number of donors typed differed by locus, with about 629-640 for A, B, C, DRB1 and DQB1, over 500 for DQA1, over 600 for DPA1, and some 450 for DPB1. A later analysis re-analyzed previously published TCR beta repertoires from 650 to 800 donors and added high-resolution HLA genotyping to study TCR occurrence patterns. A later genetic analysis took genome-wide SNP genotypes for about three fifths of the 666 donors and used that subset as a discovery cohort. The study profiled the T cell repertoires of hundreds of subjects by immunosequencing and related them to cytomegalovirus serostatus. In the later analysis, no new phenotypic data were used to find candidate immune exposures; instead, reliance was placed on TCR beta sequences and their occurrence across donors. The genetic ancestry cluster associated with self-reported Caucasian donors included 70% to 85% of the roughly 400 genotyped donors. Among about 410 genotyped donors of the cohort, an average of roughly 230,000 unique TCR beta nucleotide sequences was sequenced per donor, of which about 19% were non-productive. Approximately 310 gigabases of sequencing data and roughly 81 million unique TCR sequences made up an early release that covered approximately 700 HLA-typed donors. In an earlier analysis of a few hundred of the donors, high-throughput TCR beta sequencing was used to judge whether each TCR beta V gene segment behaved as functional or pseudogenic.

Libraries were built with the immunoSEQ multiplex PCR assay. For the multiplex PCR, a mixture combining 60 forward primers for TCR Vbeta segments and 13 reverse primers for TCR Jbeta segments was used. The CDR3 region of rearranged TCR beta genes was amplified from genomic DNA by a multiplex PCR assay. On the Illumina HiSeq System, the amplified TCR beta libraries were sequenced as 87-base-pair reads. Per the source publication's procedure: A later analysis tallied roughly 76 million unique TCR beta chains across the 666 repertoires, and approximately 11 million of those chains were shared by two or more donors. Raw reads were error-corrected and collapsed into unique sequences with a nearest-neighbor algorithm that merged closely related sequences to remove PCR and sequencing errors. Alignment of CDR3 sequences to IMGT reference sequences was used to assign V, D and J gene segments. For a sequence to be retained, a match of at least six nucleotides to both a V gene segment and a J gene segment was required. A rearrangement was called productive if the CDR3 had no stop codons and remained in frame with V and J, and every other rearrangement was called non-productive. CDR3 was defined by IMGT convention, running from the second conserved V-encoded cysteine to the conserved J-encoded phenylalanine. The earlier analysis of some 580 of the donors excluded any sequence lacking an unambiguous match to a single V gene segment. In an earlier analysis of several hundred of the donors, V segments were called functional above 56.7% productive rearrangements and were called segregating when the between-donor standard deviation exceeded 5%. A statistical classification framework was built for diagnosing cytomegalovirus status from the catalog of TCR beta chain sequences. A later analysis assigned V and J genes by comparing TCR nucleotide sequences with IMGT/GENE-DB human TR gene sequences. Using the TCRdist pipeline, a later analysis assigned CDR3 sequences along with most-parsimonious VDJ recombination scenarios. In a later analysis, every TCR beta chain was defined by the combination of its CDR3 amino acid sequence and its V-gene family, and reads without a unique V-gene family were dropped. In a later analysis, 450 to 600 highly shared, low-generation-probability nucleotide sequences were removed to address suspected cross-contamination and a sequencing artifact. For each public chain, a later analysis derived a clonal expansion index from normalized ranks of inferred template counts within each repertoire. Generation probabilities in a later analysis came from a VDJ recombination model fitted to out-of-frame rearrangements, and those results were checked against IGoR. A later analysis scored TCR-TCR, TCR-HLA and TCR-CMV co-occurrence with hypergeometric tests, applying a repertoire-size bias correction to TCR pairs. False discovery rates were estimated in a later analysis by permuting HLA or CMV assignments 20 times. In a later analysis, co-occurring TCRs were grouped using DBSCAN, and TCRdist sequence similarity was added for clustering within HLA-allele-positive subsets. Repertoires with fewer than 30,000 or more than 120,000 public chains were left out of co-occurrence clustering, as were about five repertoires with anomalous nucleotide sharing. The source is immuneACCESS, and TCRdb retained only in-frame sequences with V and J called. Part of the clones is not carried over; for the studies checked, unresolved V genes explain less than half of this, and the remainder is unexplained. V and J calls and clone size are those listed in that table; D and trimming were worked out from the DNA. The sample table shows roughly 140,000 clones, and 75% are seen once. Of the sample, approximately 1.4% falls within the top ten clones.

V lost 2 bases and J lost 2 bases; the stretch between them is 11 bases long. The CDR3 goes from the cysteine to the phenylalanine over 15 residues. The only DNA kept is the CDR3, 45 bases in frame from the first base. The germline V gene (reference sequence) provides CDR1 MNHEY and CDR2 SMNVEV. What the research found in general, with its limitations: Compared with equally common non-associated chains, HLA-associated TCR beta chains in a later analysis were more clonally expanded and had lower generation probabilities. Sequencing depth was assumed to be roughly uniform across donors in the presence/absence analyses, though that assumption may not hold. Linkage disequilibrium might explain the correlated functional status among segregating V segments, but an unknown experimental factor could not be ruled out. A cluster of highly shared sequence variants was judged likely to represent a technical artifact of the sequencing pipeline. In a later analysis, most CMV-associated TCR beta chains were found to appear HLA-restricted, with HLA associations seemingly driven largely by CMV exposure. The study listed 164 TCR beta chains as associated with cytomegalovirus. Because HLA typing was missing for some donors at each locus, association tests included only the typed subset. The classifier was reported to diagnose cytomegalovirus status with high specificity and sensitivity in both the original and validation cohorts. Compared with the approximately 700-donor mean, donors in an Asian-associated ancestry cluster had fewer N-insertions in productive TCRs, according to a later genetic analysis. A later analysis reported that several top co-occurrence clusters appeared linked to parvovirus B19, influenza, CMV and Epstein-Barr virus. An association between a missense DCLRE1C variant and V-gene and J-gene trimming of TCR beta chains was found in a later genetic analysis and replicated in an independent cohort. Some IMGT-functional V segments, including TRBV6-2 and TRBV6-3, could not be told apart with the 87-base-pair reads, so those segments were excluded. Strong co-occurrence of HLA alleles, especially DR and DQ, made assigning TCR associations to individual alleles difficult. Specific HLA alleles were associated with 15,000 to 20,000 TCR beta sequences at a false discovery rate of 0.05 in a later analysis. The cohort was sequenced for TCR beta chains only, and without alpha or paired-chain data the features that could be detected were limited. The authors suggested that the approach could potentially be extended to other disease states and immunological phenotypes. While some public TCRs were present in many individuals, most TCR sequences turned up only very rarely across donors. A further reported finding was that TCR beta sequences accurately predicted the HLA-A and HLA-B alleles for most subjects in the first cohort. Some 16 rarely observed V segments, including chromosome 9 orphons, were excluded from the earlier analysis of approximately 500 of the donors because counts were too low. Broadly in line with IMGT annotations, most TCR beta V segments showed up in productive rearrangements about 87% or about 30% of the time in an earlier analysis of 587 of the donors. According to a later analysis, TCR association rates differed among HLA loci, with DRB1 alleles showing the most associated TCRs and HLA-C alleles showing the fewest. In vitro tests confirmed that a few of the cytomegalovirus-associated TCR beta chains recognize cytomegalovirus antigens. The only immune exposure information available for the cohort was CMV serostatus.

The cohort consisted of 600 to 750 healthy bone marrow donors. Cohort members were all nominally healthy when sampled, although unrecorded immune exposures were likely present. The donor tested CMV seronegative, placing the donor among the 350 to 400 seronegative members of the cohort. A peripheral blood sample was provided by each donor, and peripheral blood mononuclear cells were used for TCR beta sequencing. The Qiagen DNeasy Blood Extraction Kit was used to extract genomic DNA from the blood cell samples. Sequenced: PBMCs. This clonotype was obtained from a man aged 18 to 29 in good health and CMV-seronegative. The chain was built from TRBV27 and TRBJ2-3; TRBD2 is a possible D gene, resting on 5 matching bases. The sequence in DNA is TGTGCCAGCAGTTTAGAGGGATGGAACACAGATACGCAGTATTTT. This is translated as CASSLEGWNTDTQYF.